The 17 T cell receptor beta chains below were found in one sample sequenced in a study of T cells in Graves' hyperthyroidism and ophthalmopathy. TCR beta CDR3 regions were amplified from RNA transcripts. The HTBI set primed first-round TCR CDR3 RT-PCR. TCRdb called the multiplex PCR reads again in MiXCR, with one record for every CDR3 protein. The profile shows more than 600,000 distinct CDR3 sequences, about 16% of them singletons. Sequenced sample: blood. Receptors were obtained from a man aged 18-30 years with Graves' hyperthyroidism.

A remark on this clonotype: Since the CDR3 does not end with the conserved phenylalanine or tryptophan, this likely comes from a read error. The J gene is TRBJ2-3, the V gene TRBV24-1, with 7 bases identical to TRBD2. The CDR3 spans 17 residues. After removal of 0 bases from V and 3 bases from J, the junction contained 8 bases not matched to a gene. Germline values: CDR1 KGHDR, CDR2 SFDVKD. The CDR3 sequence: CATSDLELGGSTDTQYS. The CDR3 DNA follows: TGTGCCACCAGTGATTTGGAATTGGGGGGGTCTACAGATACGCAGTATTCT.

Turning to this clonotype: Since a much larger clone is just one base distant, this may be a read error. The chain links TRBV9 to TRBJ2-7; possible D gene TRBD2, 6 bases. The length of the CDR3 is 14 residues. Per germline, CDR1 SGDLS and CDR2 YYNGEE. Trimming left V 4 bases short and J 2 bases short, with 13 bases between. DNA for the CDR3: TGTGCCAGCAGCTCTTGGGAGGCGGCCTACGAGCAGTACTTC. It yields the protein CASSSWEAAYEQYF.

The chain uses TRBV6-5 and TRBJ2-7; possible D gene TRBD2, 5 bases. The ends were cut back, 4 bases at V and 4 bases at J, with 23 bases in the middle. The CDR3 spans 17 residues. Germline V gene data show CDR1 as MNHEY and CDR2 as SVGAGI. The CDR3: CASSSRSYGKRYYEQYF. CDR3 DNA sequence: TGTGCCAGCAGTTCCCGAAGTTACGGGAAGCGGTATTACGAGCAGTACTTC.

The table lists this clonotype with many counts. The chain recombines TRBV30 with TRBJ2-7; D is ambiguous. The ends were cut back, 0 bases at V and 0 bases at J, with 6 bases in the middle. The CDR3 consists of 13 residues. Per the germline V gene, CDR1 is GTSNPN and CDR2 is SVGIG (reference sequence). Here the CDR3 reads CAWSVDISYEQYF. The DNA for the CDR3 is TGTGCCTGGAGTGTTGACATCTCCTACGAGCAGTACTTC. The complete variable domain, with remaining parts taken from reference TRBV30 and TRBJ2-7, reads SQTIHQWPATLVQPVGSPLSLECTVEGTSNPNLYWYRQAAGRGLQLLFYSVGIGQISSEVPQNLSASRPQDRQFILSSKKLLLSDSGFYLCAWSVDISYEQYFGPGTRLTVT.

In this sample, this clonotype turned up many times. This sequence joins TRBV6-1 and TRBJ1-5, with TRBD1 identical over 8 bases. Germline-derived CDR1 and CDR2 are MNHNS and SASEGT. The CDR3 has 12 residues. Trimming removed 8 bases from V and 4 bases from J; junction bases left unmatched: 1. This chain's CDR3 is CASGQGNQPQHF. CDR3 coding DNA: TGTGCCAGCGGACAGGGTAATCAGCCCCAGCATTTT.

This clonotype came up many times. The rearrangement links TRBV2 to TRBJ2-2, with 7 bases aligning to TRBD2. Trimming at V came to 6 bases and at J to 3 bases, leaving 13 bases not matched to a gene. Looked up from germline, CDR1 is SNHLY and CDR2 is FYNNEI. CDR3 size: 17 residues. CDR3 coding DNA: TGTGCCAGCAGGGGACTACTAGCAGCGGGGTACACCGGGGAGCTGTTTTTT. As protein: CASRGLLAAGYTGELFF.

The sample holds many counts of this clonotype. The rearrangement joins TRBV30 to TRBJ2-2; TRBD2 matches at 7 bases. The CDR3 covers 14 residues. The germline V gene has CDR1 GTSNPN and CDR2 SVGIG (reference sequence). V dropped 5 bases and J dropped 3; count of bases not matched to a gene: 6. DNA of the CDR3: TGTGCCTGGCAGCGGGGACCGCACACCGGGGAGCTGTTTTTT. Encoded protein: CAWQRGPHTGELFF.

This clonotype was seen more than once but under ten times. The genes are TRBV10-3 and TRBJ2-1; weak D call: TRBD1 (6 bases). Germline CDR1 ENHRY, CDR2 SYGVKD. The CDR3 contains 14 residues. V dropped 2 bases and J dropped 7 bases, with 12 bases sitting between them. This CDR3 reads CAISERQGTNEQFF. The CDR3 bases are TGTGCCATCAGTGAGAGGCAGGGGACGAATGAGCAGTTCTTC.

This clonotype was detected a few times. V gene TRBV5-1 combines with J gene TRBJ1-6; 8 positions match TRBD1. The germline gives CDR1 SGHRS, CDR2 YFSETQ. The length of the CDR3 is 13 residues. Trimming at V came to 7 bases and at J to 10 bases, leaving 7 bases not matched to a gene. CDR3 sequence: CASAQGADSPLHF. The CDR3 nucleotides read TGCGCCAGCGCCCAGGGGGCCGACTCACCCCTCCACTTT.

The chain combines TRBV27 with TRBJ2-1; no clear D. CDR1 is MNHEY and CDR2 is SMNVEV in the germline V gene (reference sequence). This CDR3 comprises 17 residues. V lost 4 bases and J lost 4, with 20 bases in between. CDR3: CASSSQKTILRYNEQFF. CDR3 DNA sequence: TGTGCCAGCAGTTCCCAGAAAACCATACTTAGGTACAATGAGCAGTTCTTC.

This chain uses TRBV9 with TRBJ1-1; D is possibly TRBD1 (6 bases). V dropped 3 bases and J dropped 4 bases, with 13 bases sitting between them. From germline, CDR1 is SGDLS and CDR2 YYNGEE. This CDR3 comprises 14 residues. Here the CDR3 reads CASSGIGGGTEAFF. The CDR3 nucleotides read TGTGCCAGCAGCGGCATAGGGGGGGGCACTGAAGCTTTCTTT.

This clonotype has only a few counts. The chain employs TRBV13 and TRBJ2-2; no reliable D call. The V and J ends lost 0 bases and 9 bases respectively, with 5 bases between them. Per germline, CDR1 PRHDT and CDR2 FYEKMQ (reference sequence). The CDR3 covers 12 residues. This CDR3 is CASSLGARELFF. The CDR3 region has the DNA TGTGCCAGCAGCTTAGGAGCCCGGGAGCTGTTTTTT.

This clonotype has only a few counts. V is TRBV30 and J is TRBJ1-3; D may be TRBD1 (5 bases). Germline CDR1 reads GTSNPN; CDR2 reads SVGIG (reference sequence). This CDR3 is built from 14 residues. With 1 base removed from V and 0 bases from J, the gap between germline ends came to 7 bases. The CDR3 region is CAWSGGGSGNTIYF. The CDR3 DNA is TGTGCCTGGAGTGGTGGGGGCTCTGGAAACACCATATATTTT.

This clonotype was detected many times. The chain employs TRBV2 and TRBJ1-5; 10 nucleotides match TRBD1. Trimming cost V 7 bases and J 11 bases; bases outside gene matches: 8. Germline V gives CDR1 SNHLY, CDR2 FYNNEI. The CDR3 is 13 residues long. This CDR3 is CASTEMGQGTQHF. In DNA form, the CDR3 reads TGTGCCAGCACCGAAATGGGACAGGGGACCCAGCATTTT. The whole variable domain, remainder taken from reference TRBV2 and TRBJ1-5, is EPEVTQTPSHQVTQMGQEVILRCVPISNHLYFYWYRQILGQKVEFLVSFYNNEISEKSEIFDDQFSVERPDGSNFTLKIRSTKLEDSAMYFCASTEMGQGTQHFGDGTRLSIL.

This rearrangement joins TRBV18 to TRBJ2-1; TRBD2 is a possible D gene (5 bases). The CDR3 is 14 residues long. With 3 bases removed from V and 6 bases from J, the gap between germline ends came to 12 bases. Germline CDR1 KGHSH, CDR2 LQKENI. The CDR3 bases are TGTGCCAGCTCACCGACCAACGGGGTCAATGAGCAGTTCTTC. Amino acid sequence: CASSPTNGVNEQFF.

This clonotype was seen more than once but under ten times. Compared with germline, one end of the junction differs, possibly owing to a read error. In nucleotides, the CDR3 is TGCGCCAGCAGCCAAGCGGAGGGTTCGAATACCGGGGAGCTGTTTTTT. It yields the protein CASSQAEGSNTGELFF. The chain is built from TRBV4-3 and TRBJ2-2, with a weak D call TRBD2 (6 bases). Germline CDR1 and CDR2: LGHNA and YSLEER. The CDR3 sequence is 16 residues long.

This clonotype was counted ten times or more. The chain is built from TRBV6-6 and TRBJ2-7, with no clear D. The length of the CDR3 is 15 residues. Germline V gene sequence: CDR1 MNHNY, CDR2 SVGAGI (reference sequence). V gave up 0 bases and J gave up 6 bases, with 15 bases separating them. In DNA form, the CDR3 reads TGTGCCAGCAGTTACTCCCAGGACCAATGGGGCGAGCAGTACTTC. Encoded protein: CASSYSQDQWGEQYF.